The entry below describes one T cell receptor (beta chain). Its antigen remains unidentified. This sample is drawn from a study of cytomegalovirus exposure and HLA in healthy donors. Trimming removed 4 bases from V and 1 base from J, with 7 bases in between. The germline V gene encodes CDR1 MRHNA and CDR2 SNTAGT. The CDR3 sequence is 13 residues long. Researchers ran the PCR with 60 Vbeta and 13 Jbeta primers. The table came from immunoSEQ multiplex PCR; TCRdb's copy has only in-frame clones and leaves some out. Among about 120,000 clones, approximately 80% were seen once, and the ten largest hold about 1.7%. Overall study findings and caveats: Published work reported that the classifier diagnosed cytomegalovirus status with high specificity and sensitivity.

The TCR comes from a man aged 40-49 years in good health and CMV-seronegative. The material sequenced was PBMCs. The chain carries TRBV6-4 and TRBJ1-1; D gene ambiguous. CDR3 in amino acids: CASSVQTNTEAFF. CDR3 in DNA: TGTGCCAGCAGTGTACAGACGAACACTGAAGCTTTCTTT.